This record looks at one T cell receptor beta chain sequence and its context. Its antigen is unknown. Per germline, CDR1 MNHNS and CDR2 SASEGT. Between the trimmed V and J ends, which lost 4 bases and 5 bases, there was a span of 13 bases. The CDR3 runs to 14 residues. This record belongs to a study of regulatory and conventional T cells in RAG deficiency. Overall study findings and caveats: Other subsets showed 9.5 to 10-fold reductions, but Treg unique TCR beta sequences fell roughly 100-fold in these patients. RAG-deficient patients showed markedly lower Shannon entropy and higher Simpson indices than control T-cell subsets. Sorted Omenn CD25-high CD127-low cells may not be bona fide Tregs. Shorter CDR3s in all patient subsets; >75% Treg-Tconv overlap in Omenn.

Some clones are missing from TCRdb's copy, which holds only in-frame ones; the method was immunoSEQ multiplex PCR. The sample has about 32,000 clones, around 89% seen once; the top ten hold roughly 13%. The same data also went into a second study, on regulatory T cells. From that second work: Amplification used 52 TRBV primers and 13 TRBJ primers.

Sequencing input: CD8+ T cells sorted from blood. The TCR comes from a human donor in good health. This chain uses TRBV6-1 with TRBJ2-3; D remains ambiguous. CDR3 nucleotide sequence: TGTGCCAGCAGTGTCAACGGCCTGGGAGATACGCAGTATTTT. The encoded protein is CASSVNGLGDTQYF.